A selection of T cell receptor beta chains follows, all from one sample in a study of circulating tumor DNA in untreated peripheral T-cell lymphoma. Only in-frame clones appear in the TCRdb table, and some are missing; sequencing was by immunoSEQ multiplex PCR. Seen here are about 10,000 clones, around four fifths observed once, and the top ten hold 25% to 40%. Sequenced material: tumor tissue. The receptors were gathered from a human donor with peripheral T-cell lymphoma. CDR3s include the opening cysteine and the closing phenylalanine or tryptophan. D genes are given only for firm matches. The size of a clone is reported for some rows only, either as once, few or many, or as a class for expanded clones.

len	v_gene	abundance	j_gene	d_gene	CDR3nt	CDR3aa
16	TRBV28	-	TRBJ1-5	-	TGTGCCAGCAGCCGAGGTCGGCGGATTACCAATCAGCCCCAGCATTTT	CASSRGRRITNQPQHF
13	TRBV6-8	once	TRBJ1-5	TRBD1	TGTGCCATCGGCTCAGGGGGTAGACAGCCCCAGCATTTT	CAIGSGGRQPQHF
16	TRBV28	-	TRBJ1-5	-	TGTGCCAGCAGTTTATACGGCAGGGGTAGCAATCAGCCCCAGCATTTT	CASSLYGRGSNQPQHF
13	TRBV19	-	TRBJ1-3	-	TGTGCCAGTAGTATAGTTTCTAGAAACACCATATATTTT	CASSIVSRNTIYF
15	TRBV29-1	-	TRBJ2-7	-	TGCAGCGTTGAAGCCACCCTCACGGGTTCCTACGAGCAGTACTTC	CSVEATLTGSYEQYF
14	TRBV18	-	TRBJ1-1	TRBD1	TGTGCCAGCTCACCGGGGACAGTGAACACTGAAGCTTTCTTT	CASSPGTVNTEAFF
15	TRBV19	-	TRBJ2-6	-	TGTGCCAGTAGTGTGACAGGAACTGGGGCCAACGTCCTGACTTTC	CASSVTGTGANVLTF
12	TRBV12-5	-	TRBJ1-2	-	TGTGCTAGTGGTTTGGGGAGGTATGGCTACACCTTC	CASGLGRYGYTF
15	TRBV7-7	-	TRBJ2-5	-	TGTGCCAGCAGCTTGGGATCGCGGGTCGCAGAGACCCAGTACTTC	CASSLGSRVAETQYF
17	TRBV11-3	-	TRBJ2-3	-	TGTGCCAGCAGCCATCCCCTCGAGTGGCGGGGTCGGGATACGCAGTATTTT	CASSHPLEWRGRDTQYF
15	TRBV6-8	once	TRBJ1-1	-	TGTGCCAGCAGTTACCGGGAGGGGTGGAACACTGAAGCTTTCTTT	CASSYREGWNTEAFF
16	TRBV10-3	-	TRBJ1-1	TRBD1	TGTGCCATCAGTGAGTATGGGACAGGGCAGAACACTGAAGCTTTCTTT	CAISEYGTGQNTEAFF
13	TRBV19	-	TRBJ2-7	-	TGTGCCAGTAGTATCGCGGGCCAGCAGGGGCAGTACTTC	CASSIAGQQGQYF
18	TRBV11-3	-	TRBJ2-5	-	TGTGCCAGCAGCTTGGCCCCCCTACGGCCGACTGATCAAGAGACCCAGTACTTC	CASSLAPLRPTDQETQYF
16	TRBV6-7	-	TRBJ1-2	TRBD1	TGTGCCAACAGTCCTATTCGTAGACAGGGTTTCTATGGCTACACCTTC	CANSPIRRQGFYGYTF
16	TRBV18	-	TRBJ2-3	TRBD2	TGTGCCAGCTCACCAAAGCGGGGGGTAAGTGCAGATACGCAGTATTTT	CASSPKRGVSADTQYF
14	TRBV23-1	few	TRBJ1-2	-	TGCGCCAGCAACAAGGAACGAGGGGACTATGGCTACACCTTC	CASNKERGDYGYTF
16	TRBV7-2	-	TRBJ1-5	-	TGTGCCAGCAGCTTGTGGATCGGCGGACACAATCAGCCCCAGCATTTT	CASSLWIGGHNQPQHF
19	TRBV28	-	TRBJ1-6	TRBD1	TGTGCCAGCAGTTTAGCGGACAGGGGTGTTAGGTCCTATAATTCACCCCTCCACTTT	CASSLADRGVRSYNSPLHF
14	TRBV18	-	TRBJ2-7	TRBD2	TGTGCCAGCTCACTTACTAGCGGGGGTTACGAGCAGTACTTC	CASSLTSGGYEQYF
13	TRBV25-1	-	TRBJ1-1	-	TGTGCCAGCCAACCCAGGGGGAACACTGAAGCTTTCTTT	CASQPRGNTEAFF
14	TRBV28	-	TRBJ1-2	-	TGTGCCAGCAGTCCCCGCGGGATATTCTATGGCTACATCTTC	CASSPRGIFYGYIF
15	TRBV9	-	TRBJ2-2	TRBD1	TGTGCCAGCAGCGGATACAGGGGGGACACCGGGGAGCTGTTTTTT	CASSGYRGDTGELFF
15	TRBV5-1	-	TRBJ1-6	TRBD1	TGCGCCAGCAGCTTCCTACAGGGGCCCGCATCACCCCTCCACTTT	CASSFLQGPASPLHF
14	TRBV30	-	TRBJ2-7	TRBD1	TGTGCCTGGAGTGTGGGACAGGGACTCTACGAGCAGTACTTC	CAWSVGQGLYEQYF
15	TRBV10-3	few	TRBJ1-1	-	TGTGCCAGCAGTGAGTTGTGGGGGGGCAGTACTGAAGCTTTCTTT	CASSELWGGSTEAFF
16	TRBV11-3	few	TRBJ1-6	-	TGTGCCAGCAGCTTGGCCGTGAGCTCCTATAATTCACCCCTCCACTTT	CASSLAVSSYNSPLHF
15	TRBV6-1	-	TRBJ2-7	-	TGTGCCAGCAGTGAAGGGGACCCAACCCTCTACGAGCAGTACTTC	CASSEGDPTLYEQYF
15	TRBV28	-	TRBJ1-3	-	TGTGCCAGCAGTTTATGGGGGGGATTTGGAAACACCATATATTTT	CASSLWGGFGNTIYF
16	TRBV19	few	TRBJ2-6	-	TGTGCCAGTAGAACCGGAACCCTCTCTGGGGCCAACGTCCTGACTTTC	CASRTGTLSGANVLTF
12	TRBV10-3	-	TRBJ1-1	-	TGTGCCATCAGTGAGTCCTGGGGGAGGGCTTTCTTT	CAISESWGRAFF
12	TRBV19	-	TRBJ1-4	-	TGTGCCAGTTGTCCCGAGGGAGGAAAACTGTTTTTT	CASCPEGGKLFF
15	TRBV11-3	-	TRBJ1-2	-	TGTGCCAGCAGCTTAGTCCCGGGGGCGGGCTATGGCTACACCTTC	CASSLVPGAGYGYTF
15	TRBV28	once	TRBJ1-4	-	TGTGCCAGCAGCCTCGATGCCCCCTCTAATGAAAAACTGTTTTTT	CASSLDAPSNEKLFF
15	TRBV5-1	-	TRBJ2-2	-	TGCGCCAGCAGCTTTAGTCCCGGGGTGAGCGGGGAGCTGTTTTTT	CASSFSPGVSGELFF
11	TRBV30	-	TRBJ1-2	-	TGTGCCTGGAGTGTACCGTCTGGCTACACCTTC	CAWSVPSGYTF
17	TRBV11-3	medium-sized	TRBJ1-5	-	TGTGCCAGCAGCTTAGGAGGTGGCTTCTCAGGGAATCAGCCCCAGCATTTT	CASSLGGGFSGNQPQHF
16	TRBV27	-	TRBJ2-7	-	TGTGCCAGCAGTTCCAAACATGGTCTAGATCGCAACGAGCAGTACTTC	CASSSKHGLDRNEQYF
18	TRBV5-1	-	TRBJ1-6	-	TGCGCCAGCACCGACCTCCCCTCCCAGGGCTCCTATAATTCACCCCTCCACTTT	CASTDLPSQGSYNSPLHF
17	TRBV10-2	-	TRBJ2-1	-	TGCGCCAGCAGCGCCTCTCCCGTCCCGGGGCCCTACAATGAGCAGTTCTTC	CASSASPVPGPYNEQFF
15	TRBV18	-	TRBJ2-3	-	TGTGCCAGCTCACCGAACAGGGCGTCCGCTGATACGCAGTATTTT	CASSPNRASADTQYF
15	TRBV11-3	-	TRBJ1-4	-	TGTGCCAGCAGCCAGCTTGGTTCCGCTAATGAAAAACTGTTTTTT	CASSQLGSANEKLFF
14	TRBV5-1	-	TRBJ2-2	TRBD1	TGCGCCAGCAGCTTGGGACAGGGTACCGGGGAGCTGTTTTTT	CASSLGQGTGELFF
15	TRBV15	few	TRBJ1-5	TRBD1	TGTACCACCCAAGACAGGGGGGCGCCAGGTCAGCCCCAGCATTTT	CTTQDRGAPGQPQHF
16	TRBV1	-	TRBJ2-7	-	TGCGCCAGCAGCCAGACTAGCGGGGGGGAGTCCTACGAGCAGTACTTC	CASSQTSGGESYEQYF
15	TRBV11-3	medium-sized	TRBJ1-2	TRBD1	TGTGCCAGCAGCTACCGGGACAGGGGCCTCTATGGCTACACCTTC	CASSYRDRGLYGYTF
16	TRBV11-3	once	TRBJ1-6	-	TGTGCCAGCAGCACCATGGGGGCTTCCTATAATTCACCCCTCCACTTT	CASSTMGASYNSPLHF
15	TRBV7-6	-	TRBJ2-5	-	TGTGCCAGCAGCTCCCCGGGGGGCCTTAGAGAGACCCAGTACTTC	CASSSPGGLRETQYF
13	TRBV12-5	few	TRBJ2-5	-	TGTGCTAGTGGTTTGGGACTGGGAGAGACCCAGTACTTC	CASGLGLGETQYF